The 27 T cell receptor beta chains below were found in one sample sequenced in a study of cytomegalovirus exposure and HLA in healthy donors. 60 Vbeta and 13 Jbeta primers were used in PCR. Method: immunoSEQ multiplex PCR; TCRdb's copy keeps in-frame clones and lacks some. The sample lists about 140,000 clones, roughly four fifths occurring once. The sample was PBMCs. The receptors were sampled from a man aged 30 to 39 in good health and CMV-seronegative.

The chain has TRBV2 and TRBJ1-1; 7 nucleotides align to TRBD1. The germline gives CDR1 SNHLY, CDR2 FYNNEI. There are 14 residues in the CDR3. V lost 6 bases, J lost 3 bases, and 7 bases stayed unmatched. CDR3 sequence: CASSTDRVDTEAFF. The CDR3 DNA follows: TGTGCCAGCAGCACCGACAGGGTGGACACTGAAGCTTTCTTT.

The CDR3 DNA is TGTGCCAGCAGTTTCGACAGGGAGGACGAGCAGTACTTC. Translation gives CASSFDREDEQYF. This chain uses TRBV6-5 with TRBJ2-7; a possible D gene is TRBD1 (7 bases). CDR3 length: 13 residues. Trimming cost V 4 bases and J 5 bases, with 12 bases left between them. Germline values: CDR1 MNHEY, CDR2 SVGAGI.

The chain links TRBV18 to TRBJ1-1, with D possibly being TRBD1 (6 bases). This CDR3 is built from 14 residues. Germline V CDR1 and CDR2: KGHSH, LQKENI. The V end was cut by 3 bases, the J end by 1 base, with 9 bases between. The CDR3 DNA reads TGTGCCAGCTCACCGCGGACAGAGAACACTGAAGCTTTCTTT. It yields the protein CASSPRTENTEAFF.

V and J are TRBV10-2 and TRBJ2-5; 10 nucleotides match TRBD2. V gave up 0 bases and J gave up 2 bases; unmatched junction bases: 6. CDR3 length: 17 residues. Germline lookup yields CDR1 WSHSY and CDR2 SAAADI. CDR3: CASSESRTSGGQETQYF. CDR3 DNA: TGCGCCAGCAGTGAGTCTAGGACTAGCGGAGGACAAGAGACCCAGTACTTC.

The chain recombines TRBV6-5 with TRBJ2-7, with TRBD2 matching 7 bases. The germline V gene encodes CDR1 MNHEY and CDR2 SVGAGI. The CDR3 sequence is 14 residues long. V lost 6 bases to trimming and J lost 3 bases; unmatched junction nucleotides: 8. CDR3 nucleotide sequence: TGTGCCAGCAGGGCCCGCGGGGGAAGCTACGAGCAGTACTTC. Translated: CASRARGGSYEQYF.

The V gene is TRBV30, the J gene TRBJ1-5, with 9 positions matching TRBD1. V dropped 3 bases and J dropped 3; count of bases not matched to a gene: 6. Germline values: CDR1 GTSNPN, CDR2 SVGIG (reference sequence). The CDR3 is 15 residues long. CDR3 loop: CAWSEGQGPNQPQHF. The CDR3 bases are TGTGCCTGGAGCGAGGGACAGGGACCCAATCAGCCCCAGCATTTT.

The chain uses TRBV5-4 and TRBJ2-2, with D possibly being TRBD1 (5 bases). Germline lookup yields CDR1 SGHNT and CDR2 YYREEE (reference sequence). Trimming cost V 4 bases and J 6 bases, with 16 bases left between them. This CDR3 contains 15 residues. CDR3 sequence (DNA): TGTGCCAGCAGCGAGGATCTTCAGGGTCCCGGGGAGCTGTTTTTT. Protein: CASSEDLQGPGELFF.

A single count supports this clone. The CDR3 spells CAWSRWGGGSYEQYF. CDR3 bases: TGTGCCTGGAGTAGGTGGGGCGGGGGGTCCTACGAGCAGTACTTC. The chain uses TRBV30 and TRBJ2-7, with TRBD2 identical over 8 bases. After removal of 2 bases from V and 1 base from J, the junction contained 7 bases not matched to a gene. The CDR3 has 15 amino acids. CDR1 and CDR2 from the germline V gene are GTSNPN and SVGIG (reference sequence).

The chain couples TRBV7-9 to TRBJ2-3; 7 nucleotides align to TRBD1. The V gene's germline CDR1 is SEHNR and CDR2 FQNEAQ (reference sequence). This CDR3 is 13 amino acids long. V gave up 2 bases and J gave up 4 bases; unmatched junction bases: 0. CDR3 DNA sequence: TGTGCCAGCAGCTTACAGGGGGCAGATACGCAGTATTTT. Translated, it gives CASSLQGADTQYF.

The genes are TRBV6-1 and TRBJ1-5; D remains ambiguous. The V end was cut by 2 bases, the J end by 0 bases, with 8 bases between. CDR1 is MNHNS, CDR2 SASEGT, per germline. The CDR3 covers 15 residues. The CDR3 here is CASSEQVDSNQPQHF. CDR3 nucleotide sequence: TGTGCCAGCAGTGAACAGGTGGATAGCAATCAGCCCCAGCATTTT.

This sequence joins TRBV19 and TRBJ2-7, with D perhaps matching TRBD1 (5 bases). Looked up from germline, CDR1 is LNHDA and CDR2 is SQIVND (reference sequence). The length of the CDR3 is 14 residues. The germline V and J ends were trimmed by 7 bases and 1 base, with 14 bases remaining between them. CDR3 residues: CASKGQGDSYEQYF. As DNA, the CDR3 is TGTGCCAGTAAAGGCCAAGGGGATTCCTACGAGCAGTACTTC.

A single count supports this clone. This sequence joins TRBV4-1 and TRBJ2-2, with 9 bases that match TRBD1. Germline lookup yields CDR1 MGHRA and CDR2 YSYEKL. This CDR3 comprises 16 residues. J was trimmed by 6 bases and V by 2 bases; bases with no gene match: 7. The DNA for the CDR3 is TGCGCCAGCAGCCAACCCGGGACAGGGATGGCCGGGGAGCTGTTTTTT. It encodes CASSQPGTGMAGELFF.

This chain links TRBV27 with TRBJ2-7, with 8 bases aligning to TRBD1. J was trimmed by 3 bases and V by 3 bases; bases with no gene match: 7. This CDR3 contains 15 residues. Per the germline V gene, CDR1 is MNHEY and CDR2 is SMNVEV (reference sequence). As DNA, the CDR3 is TGTGCCAGCAGTTTCACAGGGGGAAAACTCTACGAGCAGTACTTC. Its protein is CASSFTGGKLYEQYF.

The CDR3: CASSIEPSRSDTQYF. CDR3 sequence (DNA): TGTGCCAGTAGTATAGAGCCTAGTCGGTCAGATACGCAGTATTTT. The genes are TRBV19 and TRBJ2-3; unclear D gene. This CDR3 has 15 amino acids. CDR1 LNHDA and CDR2 SQIVND come from the germline V gene (reference sequence). V lost 0 bases to trimming and J lost 4 bases, with 11 bases between them.

The chain is built from TRBV4-1 and TRBJ2-7; no definite D call. CDR1 MGHRA and CDR2 YSYEKL come from the germline V gene. Deletions cut 3 bases from V and 0 bases from J, with 9 bases between. This CDR3 contains 14 residues. The CDR3 reads CASSHFSDSYEQYF. The CDR3 DNA is TGCGCCAGCAGCCATTTCAGTGACTCCTACGAGCAGTACTTC.

The V call is TRBV5-6, the J call TRBJ1-3, with TRBD1 as a possible D gene (6 bases). V lost 3 bases, J lost 0 bases, and 16 bases lay in between. The CDR3 runs 17 residues. Per germline, CDR1 SGHDT and CDR2 YYEEEE. For the CDR3, the DNA is TGTGCCAGCAGCTATCGACAGGATCACTCCTCTGGAAACACCATATATTTT. Its protein is CASSYRQDHSSGNTIYF. Full variable domain (remainder filled in from reference TRBV5-6 and TRBJ1-3): DAGVTQSPTHLIKTRGQQVTLRCSPKSGHDTVSWYQQALGQGPQFIFQYYEEEERQRGNFPDRFSGHQFPNYSSELNVNALLLGDSALYLCASSYRQDHSSGNTIYFGEGSWLTVV.

J is TRBJ1-2 and V is TRBV4-1; D perhaps matches TRBD1 (5 bases). The V end lost 0 bases, the J end lost 1 base, and 15 bases lay between the germline ends. The CDR3 has 17 residues. Germline CDR1 MGHRA, CDR2 YSYEKL. The DNA for the CDR3 is TGCGCCAGCAGCCAAGATCTTTTGACAGAACTTAACTATGGCTACACCTTC. Translating it yields CASSQDLLTELNYGYTF.

The J gene is TRBJ1-3, the V gene TRBV9; D is uncertain. Germline lookup yields CDR1 SGDLS and CDR2 YYNGEE. CDR3 length: 15 amino acids. V was trimmed by 0 bases and J by 0 bases, leaving 7 bases between them. CDR3 loop: CASSVASFSGNTIYF. As DNA, the CDR3 is TGTGCCAGCAGCGTAGCTTCCTTCTCTGGAAACACCATATATTTT.

V and J are TRBV6-1 and TRBJ1-5, with 8 bases lining up with TRBD1. The germline CDR1 and CDR2 sequences are MNHNS and SASEGT. V trimming: 2 bases; J trimming: 5 bases; junction bases outside the gene matches: 14. There are 18 residues in the CDR3. CDR3 DNA: TGTGCCAGCAGTGAACCGGGACAGGTGATTGTGAGGGATCAGCCCCAGCATTTT. Its translation: CASSEPGQVIVRDQPQHF.

Only one count was recorded for this clone. This rearrangement joins TRBV2 to TRBJ2-3; D might be TRBD2 (7 bases). V lost 4 bases to trimming and J lost 2 bases, with 16 bases between them. The CDR3 length is 16 residues. CDR1 and CDR2 (germline): SNHLY, FYNNEI. The CDR3 sequence is CASSGGLAAITDTQYF. The CDR3 nucleotides read TGTGCCAGCAGTGGGGGGCTAGCGGCTATCACAGATACGCAGTATTTT.

The V call is TRBV5-6, the J call TRBJ2-1; 7 positions match TRBD2. Germline CDR1 is SGHDT and CDR2 is YYEEEE. This CDR3 has 14 amino acids. V shed 2 bases and J 8 bases; nucleotides not matched to a gene: 7. CDR3 sequence reads: CASSLSGGSDEQFF. The DNA of the CDR3 is TGTGCCAGCAGCTTAAGCGGCGGGAGCGATGAGCAGTTCTTC.

J is TRBJ2-7 and V is TRBV5-1; D may be TRBD1 (6 bases). The CDR3 totals 14 residues. V lost 6 bases and J lost 9, with 22 bases in between. The germline gives CDR1 SGHRS, CDR2 YFSETQ. CDR3: CASTPGQFGARQYF. The CDR3 coding sequence is TGCGCCAGCACACCAGGACAGTTCGGTGCGCGGCAGTACTTC.

The genes are TRBV27 and TRBJ2-7; weak D call: TRBD1 (5 bases). Per germline, CDR1 MNHEY and CDR2 SMNVEV (reference sequence). The CDR3 sequence is 12 residues long. V was cut by 7 bases and J by 2 bases, with 9 bases left in between. CDR3 bases: TGTGCCAGCAAGGGGAAAGCCTACGAGCAGTACTTC. It encodes CASKGKAYEQYF.

The rearrangement links TRBV6-1 to TRBJ2-7, with TRBD1 matching over 8 bases. Losses at the gene ends were 5 bases for V and 4 bases for J; bases not matched to a gene: 10. The CDR3 is 15 amino acids. Germline values: CDR1 MNHNS, CDR2 SASEGT. In nucleotides, the CDR3 is TGTGCCAGCAGTCGGACAGGGTCGGGTCAGTACGAGCAGTACTTC. This gives the protein CASSRTGSGQYEQYF.

The chain recombines TRBV5-1 with TRBJ2-5, with D possibly being TRBD1 (6 bases). Germline V lookup: CDR1 SGHRS, CDR2 YFSETQ. The CDR3 sequence is 16 residues long. Trimming took 0 bases from V and 4 from J, leaving 16 bases between them. CDR3 sequence reads: CASSLAGTQNAETQYF. DNA of the CDR3: TGCGCCAGCAGCTTGGCTGGGACACAGAATGCAGAGACCCAGTACTTC.

The rearrangement joins TRBV27 to TRBJ2-7, with D possibly matching TRBD2 (6 bases). Per the germline V gene, CDR1 is MNHEY and CDR2 is SMNVEV (reference sequence). Trimming pared 6 bases from V and 4 bases from J, leaving 13 bases between. This CDR3 is built from 13 residues. CDR3 DNA sequence: TGTGCCAGCAGCCGGGACTCGATGTACGAGCAGTACTTC. This encodes CASSRDSMYEQYF.

The V gene is TRBV28, the J gene TRBJ1-1; D not resolved. V lost 10 bases and J lost 5, with 17 bases in between. Germline assignment: CDR1 MDHEN and CDR2 SYDVKM. The CDR3 has 13 residues. The CDR3 sequence is CAIRSASGTEAFF. The CDR3 region has the DNA TGTGCCATACGTTCGGCATCGGGGACTGAAGCTTTCTTT.